Here is one TCR beta chain with its context. Its antigen remains unidentified. This entry comes from a study of cytomegalovirus exposure and HLA in healthy donors. The primer mix had 60 Vbeta and 13 Jbeta primers. Method: immunoSEQ multiplex PCR; TCRdb's copy keeps in-frame clones and lacks some. The sample has 150,000 to 200,000 clones; roughly 87% are singletons. Study outcomes and limitations: Both high specificity and high sensitivity reportedly marked the classifier's diagnosis of cytomegalovirus status. Association of fewer than 20,000 TCR beta sequences with HLA alleles was found at 0.05 false discovery rate in a later analysis. A few CMV-associated chains proved CMV antigen-specific in vitro.

The CDR3 covers 14 residues. From germline, CDR1 is SNHLY and CDR2 FYNNEI. V lost 2 bases and J lost 4, with 11 bases in between. The sample was PBMCs. This clonotype was obtained from a girl under 18 in good health and CMV-seropositive. The chain uses TRBV2 and TRBJ1-1, with D perhaps matching TRBD1 (5 bases). CDR3 in DNA: TGTGCCAGCAGTGAACAAGGGGTGAGCACTGAAGCTTTCTTT. Its translation: CASSEQGVSTEAFF.